This T cell receptor beta chain was identified in a study of graft-versus-host responses after intestinal transplantation (dated by TCRdb to about 2021). At the level of the whole study: The transplants that recipients received were multivisceral, liver-intestinal, or isolated intestinal. Anti-thymocyte globulin induction was given to all recipients, followed by maintenance tacrolimus and steroids for approximately three years. Graft-versus-host and host-versus-graft alloreactive T cell clones were tracked in the graft, circulation and bone marrow after intestinal transplantation using bulk TCR-beta CDR3 sequencing. Alloreactive clones were identified by sequencing pre-transplant mixed lymphocyte reaction products and comparing these products with unstimulated pre-transplant donor and recipient T cells. A cohort of about 26 intestinal transplant recipients, including one retransplant, was enrolled, and a few patients lacking pretransplant specimens were excluded. Donor T cell macrochimerism was defined as a peak of at least 4% donor T cells among recipient peripheral blood mononuclear cells. Rather than going through the commercial service, samples from a few later patients were sequenced in-house on an Illumina MiSeq and processed with MiXCR. Study-level results and caveats: Conclusions were limited by the relatively low number and heterogeneity of intestinal transplant patients. High GvH to HvG T cell clonal ratios were observed in the allografts of patients with donor T cell macrochimerism. Peak levels of circulating GvH clones were associated with declines in HvG clones early after transplant. GvH clones turned up in recipient bone marrow, with some appearing earlier in ileal mucosa or blood, a pattern consistent with an intestinal mucosal origin.

Blood samples were collected up to 4 times in the first month after transplant and then at least monthly when available. About this clone itself: What this receptor recognizes is not known. There are no base qualities to consult, and no much larger clone falls within one base.

CDR1 and CDR2 were assigned from the germline V gene as SQVTM and ANQGSEA. The germline ends are 10 bases apart after V is trimmed by 4 bases and J by 3 bases. Its CDR3 holds 12 amino acids, cysteine through phenylalanine. Of the read, only the CDR3 DNA is kept; its 36 bases are in frame from base 1. The library was prepared using the immunoSEQ multiplex PCR assay. High-throughput TCR-beta CDR3 sequencing of genomic DNA from most patients was performed by Adaptive Biotechnologies. Per the original workflow: Adaptive's ImmunoSEQ software was the source of the TCR sequencing data for fewer than 20 patients, while a few other patients were processed with MiXCR and VDJtools. Because the origin of CDR3 nucleotide sequences shared between donor and recipient could not be assigned, those sequences were removed. To count as alloreactive, a clone needed at least 2-fold expansion over unstimulated cells and a minimum CFSE-low frequency of 0.002% (template counts) or 0.001% (read counts). Clones were considered mappable if detected in sequenced pre-transplant spleen, lymph node, or MLR CFSE-low populations of the donor or recipient. The cumulative frequency of alloreactive clones was calculated as a percentage of all sequences, weighted by copy number. This is the immuneACCESS table as TCRdb keeps it, with only in-frame sequences that have V and J called. A part of the clones is gone; compared with another copy, unresolved V genes explain less than half, and the rest is unexplained. From that table come the V and J calls and clone size; the DNA was used to work out D and trimming. This sample lists about 23,000 clones; 85% to 95% were detected once. Roughly 1.9% of the sample is in the top ten clones.

The chain couples TRBV29-1 to TRBJ2-7, with the identity of the D gene unclear. Sequencing was performed on PBMCs, taken 39 to 40 days after intestinal transplant. This TCR was sampled from a human patient who received an intestinal transplant, so some T cells may come from the graft donor. The CDR3 protein is CSVVGGDYEQYF. The base sequence is TGCAGCGTTGTCGGTGGGGACTACGAGCAGTACTTC.